This T cell receptor (beta chain) was documented in a study of CD8+ T cells in alopecia areata. Regarding the study as a whole: Treatment with tofacitinib significantly lowered scalp clonality and reduced expanded CD8+ clones among the top 100. Patients displayed less clarity in TCR sharing than mice, a finding possibly related to HLA.

RNA was isolated and reverse transcribed to cDNA, the sequencing template. Sequencing used immunoSEQ multiplex PCR; TCRdb keeps in-frame clones, though not all of them. The top ten hold roughly a quarter of the sample, which has 79,000 or so clones, around 66% seen once. This clone occurred a few times. No antigen is known for it. The CDR3 has 11 residues. Germline V lookup: CDR1 SQVTM, CDR2 ANQGSEA. Deletions cut 4 bases from V and 4 bases from J, with 8 bases between. Described treatment: oral pan-JAK inhibitor, 5-10 mg twice daily. Isolation of CD4+ and CD8+ T cells from PBMCs was achieved by sorting.

Sequencing was performed on CD8+ T cells sorted from blood, taken at week 24, from a patient treated with tofacitinib. This sequence was found in a human donor with alopecia areata. The rearrangement uses TRBV29-1 and TRBJ2-7; a weak D match, TRBD1 (5 bases). CDR3 sequence: CSVAREYEQYF. The CDR3 DNA is TGCAGCGTTGCCAGGGAATACGAGCAGTACTTC.